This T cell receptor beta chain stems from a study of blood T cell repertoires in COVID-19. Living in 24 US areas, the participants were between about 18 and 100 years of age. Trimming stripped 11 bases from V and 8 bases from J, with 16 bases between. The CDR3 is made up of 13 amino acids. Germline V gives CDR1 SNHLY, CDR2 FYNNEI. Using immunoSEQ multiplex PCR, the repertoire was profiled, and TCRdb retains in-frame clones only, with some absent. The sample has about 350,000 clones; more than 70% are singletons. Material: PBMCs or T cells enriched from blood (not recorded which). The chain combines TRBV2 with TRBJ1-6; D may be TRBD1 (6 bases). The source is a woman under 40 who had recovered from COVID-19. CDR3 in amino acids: CAGGDWGDSPLHF. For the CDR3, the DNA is TGTGCCGGGGGCGACTGGGGAGATTCACCCCTCCACTTT.